Below, 16 T cell receptor beta chains from the same sample are listed, as sequenced in a study of T cell responses to AZD1222 COVID-19 vaccine. The protocol was immunoSEQ multiplex PCR, while the TCRdb copy is restricted to in-frame clones and leaves out a portion. This table holds roughly 120,000 clones, approximately 90% found once. The source was peripheral blood, collected on day 0 of AZD1222 vaccination. These receptors came from an adult in good health.

The CDR3 region has the DNA TGTGCCAGCAGCTTAGCAGATGATTCAGATACGCAGTATTTT. Residues: CASSLADDSDTQYF. The V call is TRBV7-9, the J call TRBJ2-3; D gene unclear. Trimming stripped 0 bases from V and 4 bases from J, with 8 bases between. CDR3 length: 14 residues. Germline CDR1 reads SEHNR; CDR2 reads FQNEAQ (reference sequence).

This sequence joins TRBV5-1 and TRBJ2-7, with no clear D. CDR3 size: 13 residues. Germline lookup yields CDR1 SGHRS and CDR2 YFSETQ. V lost 0 bases and J lost 2, with 6 bases in between. In nucleotides, the CDR3 is TGCGCCAGCAGCTTGGTAGGTACCTACGAGCAGTACTTC. Translated, it gives CASSLVGTYEQYF.

This chain connects TRBV15 to TRBJ2-3; 8 bases line up with TRBD1. V dropped 5 bases and J dropped 0; count of bases not matched to a gene: 4. This CDR3 spans 15 amino acids. CDR1 LNHNV and CDR2 YYDKDF come from the germline V gene (reference sequence). The CDR3 is CATSGRDRSTDTQYF. The CDR3 DNA follows: TGTGCCACCAGCGGCCGGGACAGGAGCACAGATACGCAGTATTTT.

CDR3 sequence (DNA): TGTGCCAGTAGTGACAGGGGAGGACATGAAAAACTGTTTTTT. It specifies CASSDRGGHEKLFF. The rearrangement links TRBV19 to TRBJ1-4, with TRBD1 matching 8 bases. Germline V gene sequence: CDR1 LNHDA, CDR2 SQIVND (reference sequence). The CDR3 is 14 amino acids. The V and J ends lost 5 bases and 6 bases, in that order; junction bases with no gene match: 5. Together with reference TRBV19 and TRBJ1-4, the CDR3 gives the full variable domain: DGGITQSPKYLFRKEGQNVTLSCEQNLNHDAMYWYRQDPGQGLRLIYYSQIVNDFQKGDIAEGYSVSREKKESFPLTVTSAQKNPTAFYLCASSDRGGHEKLFFGSGTQLSVL.

The genes are TRBV7-2 and TRBJ1-5; D ambiguous. Germline values: CDR1 SGHTA, CDR2 FQGNSA. V shed 1 base and J shed 4 bases, with 8 bases lying between them. The CDR3 spans 14 residues. The CDR3 DNA reads TGTGCCAGCAGCTTAGGGCAGTTTAATCAGCCCCAGCATTTT. This encodes CASSLGQFNQPQHF.

V and J are TRBV19 and TRBJ1-1, with a tentative D call TRBD1 (6 bases). Germline loops: CDR1 LNHDA, CDR2 SQIVND (reference sequence). Deletions cut 0 bases from V and 5 bases from J, with 19 bases between. The CDR3 extends over 17 amino acids. CDR3 sequence: CASSIDATGSWKTEAFF. In nucleotides, the CDR3 is TGTGCCAGTAGTATAGATGCTACAGGGTCGTGGAAAACTGAAGCTTTCTTT.

The chain recombines TRBV24-1 with TRBJ2-1; 7 bases align to TRBD1. CDR3 length: 16 residues. From germline, CDR1 is KGHDR and CDR2 SFDVKD. Trimming took 1 base from V and 8 from J; bases not matched to a gene: 10. CDR3 residues: CATSDFRRRGGDEQFF. Written as DNA, the CDR3 is TGTGCCACCAGTGATTTCAGAAGACGAGGGGGCGATGAGCAGTTCTTC.

This chain links TRBV6-1 with TRBJ2-7; D is unresolved. This CDR3 region has 14 residues. Germline assignment: CDR1 MNHNS and CDR2 SASEGT. V was clipped by 3 bases and J by 0 bases, with 9 bases between them. The CDR3 nucleotides are TGTGCCAGCAGTGACAAGGGTTTCTCCTACGAGCAGTACTTC. Its translation: CASSDKGFSYEQYF.

This CDR3 is CASSPNRGSYNSPLHF. The CDR3 DNA sequence: TGTGCCAGCAGTCCCAACCGGGGATCCTATAATTCACCCCTCCACTTT. V and J are TRBV2 and TRBJ1-6, with unresolved D. The CDR3 is 16 amino acids. The V and J ends lost 5 bases and 1 base respectively, with 12 bases between them. Germline CDR1 is SNHLY and CDR2 is FYNNEI. Complete variable domain (other parts from reference TRBV2 and TRBJ1-6): EPEVTQTPSHQVTQMGQEVILRCVPISNHLYFYWYRQILGQKVEFLVSFYNNEISEKSEIFDDQFSVERPDGSNFTLKIRSTKLEDSAMYFCASSPNRGSYNSPLHFGNGTRLTVT.

This clone has a single count. The chain carries TRBV6-5 and TRBJ2-3; D might be TRBD2 (6 bases). The CDR3 has 15 residues. In germline, CDR1 is MNHEY, CDR2 SVGAGI. Trimming took 6 bases from V and 2 from J, leaving 15 bases between them. CDR3 protein: CASREPGVNTDTQYF. The CDR3 DNA reads TGTGCCAGCAGAGAGCCGGGGGTTAACACAGATACGCAGTATTTT.

The V gene is TRBV18, the J gene TRBJ1-2; D perhaps matches TRBD1 (5 bases). V lost 3 bases, J lost 0 bases, and 17 bases lay in between. The CDR3 runs to 17 residues. Germline V lookup: CDR1 KGHSH, CDR2 LQKENI. The CDR3: CASSPDGGSRTNYGYTF. DNA of the CDR3: TGTGCCAGCTCACCGGACGGGGGTTCAAGGACTAACTATGGCTACACCTTC.

The V call is TRBV5-1, the J call TRBJ1-1; tentative D call: TRBD1 (5 bases). Germline-derived CDR1 and CDR2 are SGHRS and YFSETQ. This CDR3 has 16 residues. Trimming cost V 0 bases and J 4 bases, with 16 bases left between them. CDR3 region: CASSLGGVGLGTEAFF. Here the CDR3 DNA reads TGCGCCAGCAGCTTGGGGGGCGTAGGGTTGGGCACTGAAGCTTTCTTT.

The V and J genes are TRBV7-9 and TRBJ2-5, with D possibly being TRBD1 (5 bases). V lost 5 bases and J lost 5, with 15 bases in between. Germline V CDR1 and CDR2: SEHNR, FQNEAQ (reference sequence). The CDR3 is 14 amino acids. The CDR3 loop reads CASSRPGLAETQYF. The CDR3 DNA is TGTGCCAGCAGCCGTCCAGGGTTAGCTGAGACCCAGTACTTC.

This clone was detected only a few times. V usage is TRBV10-2 and J usage is TRBJ1-5; D may be TRBD1 (6 bases). V was trimmed by 2 bases and J by 7 bases, leaving 12 bases between them. Germline V CDR1 and CDR2: WSHSY, SAAADI. This CDR3 region has 14 residues. Written as DNA, the CDR3 is TGCGCCAGCAGTGAGAGGGGGGTAAAGCAGCCCCAGCATTTT. It encodes CASSERGVKQPQHF.

The genes are TRBV10-3 and TRBJ1-4; D gene uncertain. There are 13 residues in the CDR3. The germline V and J ends were trimmed by 1 base and 10 bases, with 10 bases remaining between them. Germline V CDR1 and CDR2: ENHRY, SYGVKD. The CDR3 region has the DNA TGTGCCATCAGTGAGTTCGAGGGTGGAAAACTGTTTTTT. Residues: CAISEFEGGKLFF.

This clone was seen once. The V call is TRBV5-1, the J call TRBJ2-7, with 13 bases lining up with TRBD2. The CDR3 is 20 residues long. Germline assignment: CDR1 SGHRS and CDR2 YFSETQ. V shed 2 bases, J shed 5 bases, and the junction held 19 bases outside the gene matches. The CDR3 loop reads CASSFRVAIRTSGSLDEQYF. CDR3 nucleotides: TGCGCCAGCAGCTTCCGGGTCGCCATCCGGACTAGCGGGAGTCTCGACGAGCAGTACTTC.